The entry below gives a single T cell receptor (beta chain) sequence along with its context. Its target is not known. The record originates from a study of cytomegalovirus exposure and HLA in healthy donors. Trimming pared 5 bases from V and 0 bases from J, leaving 10 bases between. Germline CDR1 is MDHEN and CDR2 is SYDVKM. The CDR3 has 15 amino acids. In the PCR, 60 Vbeta and 13 Jbeta primers were used. The table came from immunoSEQ multiplex PCR; TCRdb's copy has only in-frame clones and leaves some out. Found here are about 110,000 clones, 80% to 85% of them singletons; the top ten hold 2.2%. Overall study findings and caveats: A list of roughly 160 TCR beta chains associated with cytomegalovirus was given. Clonal expansion was found to be greater in HLA-associated TCR beta chains than in equally common others in a later analysis. Highest at DRB1 and lowest at HLA-C, TCR association rates differed among HLA loci in a later analysis. Published work reported that the classifier diagnosed cytomegalovirus status with high specificity and sensitivity.

The sample consisted of PBMCs. The receptor was derived from a woman in her twenties or thirties in good health and CMV-seronegative. The chain is built from TRBV28 and TRBJ1-4, with a weak D call TRBD1 (5 bases). This CDR3 reads CASSTTGSTNEKLFF. The CDR3 bases are TGTGCCAGCAGTACAACAGGTTCAACTAATGAAAAACTGTTTTTT.